Below, 19 T cell receptor beta chains from the same sample are listed, as sequenced in a study of cytomegalovirus exposure and HLA in healthy donors. 60 Vbeta and 13 Jbeta primers were used in PCR. Sequencing used immunoSEQ multiplex PCR; TCRdb keeps in-frame clones, though not all of them. The repertoire holds roughly 140,000 clones, with 73% as singletons. Source material: PBMCs. The receptors here all came from a human donor in good health.

The chain joins TRBV27 to TRBJ2-7, with 9 bases identical to TRBD2. The CDR3 is 16 amino acids. V lost 4 bases, J lost 2 bases, and 9 bases stayed unmatched. Looked up from germline, CDR1 is MNHEY and CDR2 is SMNVEV (reference sequence). The DNA for the CDR3 is TGTGCCAGCAGTTCTTTGGGTAGCGGGGGCCCCTACGAGCAGTACTTC. It specifies CASSSLGSGGPYEQYF.

This chain joins TRBV9 and TRBJ2-3, with TRBD2 matching 10 bases. Germline CDR1 SGDLS, CDR2 YYNGEE. This CDR3 has 16 amino acids. After removal of 0 bases from V and 5 bases from J, the junction contained 6 bases not matched to a gene. The CDR3, as DNA: TGTGCCAGCAGCGTAGTTCGGAGCGGGGGGGTAGATACGCAGTATTTT. Its translation is CASSVVRSGGVDTQYF. Supplemented by reference TRBV9 and TRBJ2-3, the full variable domain reads DSGVTQTPKHLITATGQRVTLRCSPRSGDLSVYWYQQSLDQGLQFLIQYYNGEERAKGNILERFSAQQFPDLHSELNLSSLELGDSALYFCASSVVRSGGVDTQYFGPGTRLTVL.

This chain connects TRBV7-2 to TRBJ2-1, with a tentative D call TRBD1 (6 bases). The germline V and J ends were trimmed by 2 bases and 0 bases, with 8 bases remaining between them. Germline V CDR1 and CDR2: SGHTA, FQGNSA. This CDR3 contains 15 residues. CDR3 nucleotide sequence: TGTGCCAGCAGCTTAAGGACAGCCTCCTACAATGAGCAGTTCTTC. It yields the protein CASSLRTASYNEQFF.

V and J are TRBV5-4 and TRBJ2-7; 8 bases are a match to TRBD2. The V gene end was trimmed by 3 bases and the J gene end by 0 bases; junction bases not matched to a gene: 5. This CDR3 is 15 amino acids long. Germline assignment: CDR1 SGHNT and CDR2 YYREEE (reference sequence). Written as DNA, the CDR3 is TGTGCCAGCAGCTCGACTAGCGCTTACTCCTACGAGCAGTACTTC. As protein: CASSSTSAYSYEQYF.

The chain is built from TRBV15 and TRBJ2-3, with 13 bases that match TRBD2. The CDR3 has 18 amino acids. The germline gives CDR1 LNHNV, CDR2 YYDKDF (reference sequence). The J segment lost 2 bases and the V segment lost 2 bases, leaving 7 bases of the junction unmatched. DNA of the CDR3: TGTGCCACCAGCAGAAGCCTGGGACTAGCGGGGAACACAGATACGCAGTATTTT. Its translation is CATSRSLGLAGNTDTQYF.

The V call is TRBV28, the J call TRBJ2-7; D is ambiguous. Germline values: CDR1 MDHEN, CDR2 SYDVKM. CDR3 length equals 11 residues. V was cut by 6 bases and J by 4 bases, with 7 bases left in between. The CDR3 sequence: CASSPRYEQYF. The CDR3 bases are TGTGCCAGCAGCCCACGGTACGAGCAGTACTTC.

To note about this clone: The sample contains more than one DNA sequence encoding this CDR3. The V call is TRBV6-5, the J call TRBJ2-6, with D unresolved. Germline CDR1 reads MNHEY; CDR2 reads SVGAGI. V was trimmed by 6 bases and J by 2 bases, leaving 11 bases between them. The CDR3 loop spans 15 amino acids. The DNA of the CDR3 is TGTGCCAGCAGACCAAGACATCCTGGGGCCAACGTCCTGACTTTC. Translation: CASRPRHPGANVLTF.

The chain joins TRBV9 to TRBJ1-3; no firm D call. The V gene lost 2 bases and the J gene lost 0 bases, with 9 bases spanning the gap. The CDR3 runs 15 residues. CDR1 SGDLS and CDR2 YYNGEE come from the germline V gene. The CDR3 nucleotides are TGTGCCAGCAGCGTTGCAGGCCTCTCTGGAAACACCATATATTTT. It translates to CASSVAGLSGNTIYF.

The V gene is TRBV29-1, the J gene TRBJ2-2, with 7 nucleotides matching TRBD1. Germline assignment: CDR1 SQVTM and CDR2 ANQGSEA. This CDR3 is 14 amino acids long. Trimming at V came to 6 bases and at J to 3 bases, leaving 7 bases not matched to a gene. The DNA of the CDR3 is TGCAGCGTAACCGGACAGGCGGACACCGGGGAGCTGTTTTTT. This translates into CSVTGQADTGELFF.

The genes are TRBV7-9 and TRBJ1-6; D is perhaps TRBD1 (6 bases). The V end was cut by 7 bases, the J end by 15 bases, with 25 bases between. The germline V gene has CDR1 SEHNR and CDR2 FQNEAQ (reference sequence). The CDR3 spans 15 residues. The CDR3 bases are TGTGCCAGCACCCTCGGGGGGGGCCCCGTAAGGCACCTCCACTTT. Protein: CASTLGGGPVRHLHF.

This clone was seen a few times. The V call is TRBV5-4, the J call TRBJ2-7, with D tentatively TRBD2 (7 bases). Trimming cost V 5 bases and J 3 bases, with 21 bases left between them. The germline V gene has CDR1 SGHNT and CDR2 YYREEE (reference sequence). There are 16 residues in the CDR3. The DNA of the CDR3 is TGTGCCAGCAGTTGGGGGGGGCGTCTTGGAGGCTACGAGCAGTACTTC. Protein product: CASSWGGRLGGYEQYF.

The chain is built from TRBV28 and TRBJ2-3; 13 bases are a match to TRBD2. Trimming cost V 4 bases and J 4 bases; bases outside gene matches: 11. The CDR3 length is 18 residues. The germline V gene has CDR1 MDHEN and CDR2 SYDVKM. The CDR3 region is CASSYLLGLAGRPDTQYF. CDR3 in DNA: TGTGCCAGCAGTTACCTTCTGGGACTAGCGGGGCGACCAGATACGCAGTATTTT.

This clone came up a few times. The rearrangement joins TRBV5-5 to TRBJ2-3; 8 bases align to TRBD2. V was clipped by 4 bases and J by 0 bases; unmatched bases: 13. The germline V gene encodes CDR1 SGHKS and CDR2 YYEKEE (reference sequence). This CDR3 is 18 amino acids long. Here the CDR3 DNA reads TGTGCCAGCAGCCAAGAATGGTCGGGAGGGACTAGCACAGATACGCAGTATTTT. Translating it yields CASSQEWSGGTSTDTQYF.

The rearrangement joins TRBV6-6 to TRBJ1-2, with D uncertain. The germline gives CDR1 MNHNY, CDR2 SVGAGI (reference sequence). This CDR3 region has 15 residues. The ends were cut back, 0 bases at V and 7 bases at J, with 15 bases in the middle. This chain's CDR3 is CASSYSRRTPTGYTF. The CDR3, as DNA: TGTGCCAGCAGTTACTCGCGGAGAACTCCTACTGGCTACACCTTC.

This clone was recorded a few times. This sequence joins TRBV2 and TRBJ2-3; a weak D match, TRBD1 (6 bases). The length of the CDR3 is 14 residues. Between the trimmed V and J ends, which lost 6 bases and 3 bases, there was a span of 13 bases. Germline loops: CDR1 SNHLY, CDR2 FYNNEI. This CDR3 reads CASSQDRTTDTQYF. In DNA form, the CDR3 reads TGTGCCAGCAGCCAAGACAGGACGACAGATACGCAGTATTTT.

V gene TRBV5-8 combines with J gene TRBJ1-4; D is unclear. V was cut by 5 bases and J by 10 bases, with 15 bases left in between. The germline CDR1 and CDR2 sequences are SGHTS and YDEGEE. This CDR3 is 13 amino acids long. DNA for the CDR3: TGTGCCAGCAGTCCTCCACCGGTTGGAAAACTGTTTTTT. It codes for CASSPPPVGKLFF.

The chain couples TRBV14 to TRBJ1-2; TRBD1 agrees at 11 bases. The CDR3 has 15 residues. Germline loops: CDR1 SGHDN, CDR2 FVKESK. With 4 bases clipped from V and 6 bases from J, the junction kept 7 bases outside the gene matches. CDR3 nucleotides: TGTGCCAGCAGCCGATGGACAGGGGGCTCGAATGGCTACACCTTC. Its translation is CASSRWTGGSNGYTF.

The V call is TRBV12-1, the J call TRBJ2-3; the table's D call, TRBD2, was not checked against the DNA. TRBV12-1 constitutes a pseudogene. The CDR3 has 14 amino acids. The chain's CDR3 is CASRLGGGTDTQYF. The CDR3 DNA reads as TGTGCCAGCAGGCTGGGGGGGGGCACAGATACGCAGTATTTT.

The CDR3 sequence is CASSHGQGGNTIYF. The CDR3 DNA reads TGTGCCAGCAGCCACGGACAGGGTGGAAACACCATATATTTT. The genes are TRBV5-4 and TRBJ1-3, with 8 bases identical to TRBD1. The CDR3 has 14 residues. Trimming removed 4 bases from V and 3 bases from J; junction bases left unmatched: 3. CDR1 and CDR2 (germline): SGHNT, YYREEE (reference sequence).